The 2 T cell receptor beta chains in this list originate from one sample, sequenced in a study of Ad26.COV2.S vaccination and SARS-CoV-2 variants. Sample treatment: 15 to 20 received Ad26.COV2.S at low or high dose, single or two shots; about 5 received placebo; per-sample allocation not given. Day 63 following the first vaccine or placebo injection was when the samples were taken. Only in-frame clones appear in the TCRdb table, and some are missing; sequencing was by immunoSEQ multiplex PCR. The sample records 350,000 to 450,000 clones, about 92% being singletons. Sample: peripheral blood, taken in a trial of Ad26.COV2.S vaccine versus placebo. The receptor source for this set is a person aged 18-65 years who received the Ad26.COV2.S COVID-19 vaccine or a placebo.

The genes are TRBV7-9 and TRBJ1-1; D perhaps matches TRBD1 (6 bases). Trimming left V 8 bases short and J 0 bases short, with 16 bases between. This CDR3 spans 15 amino acids. Germline assignment: CDR1 SEHNR and CDR2 FQNEAQ (reference sequence). The CDR3 DNA is TGTGCCAGCGGGGACACAGATGTTATGAACACTGAAGCTTTCTTT. Protein sequence: CASGDTDVMNTEAFF.

The V gene is TRBV7-2, the J gene TRBJ1-6; D is perhaps TRBD1 (5 bases). Germline lookup yields CDR1 SGHTA and CDR2 FQGNSA. The CDR3 sequence is 16 residues long. V was shortened by 5 bases and J by 8 bases, with 19 bases between the two germline ends. DNA for the CDR3: TGTGCCAGCAGCCTGCAAGTCGGACTGGGGGATTCACCCCTCCACTTT. It codes for CASSLQVGLGDSPLHF. Using reference TRBV7-2 and TRBJ1-6 for the parts outside the CDR3, the full variable domain is GAGVSQSPSNKVTEKGKDVELRCDPISGHTALYWYRQSLGQGLEFLIYFQGNSAPDKSGLPSDRFSAERTGGSVSTLTIQRTQQEDSAVYLCASSLQVGLGDSPLHFGNGTRLTVT.